These 20 T cell receptor beta chains came from one sample sequenced in a study of T cells after yellow fever vaccination. TCRdb redid the calling of the 5' RACE reads with MiXCR, one entry per CDR3 protein. The table has about 630,000 distinct CDR3 sequences, more than 9% seen once; the top ten hold under 15%. Sequences were derived from PBMCs, sampled on the day of the yellow fever booster vaccination. The receptors originated from a man aged 25-45 years who received the YFV17D yellow fever vaccine.

The table lists this clonotype with many counts. The J gene is TRBJ2-7, the V gene TRBV27, with D possibly being TRBD1 or TRBD2 (5 bases each). The ends were cut back, 5 bases at V and 2 bases at J, with 22 bases in the middle. CDR1 and CDR2 (germline): MNHEY, SMNVEV (reference sequence). This CDR3 contains 17 residues. The CDR3 loop reads CASSASRIGAFPYEQYF. The CDR3 nucleotides are TGTGCCAGCAGTGCATCTCGCATCGGGGCCTTCCCCTACGAGCAGTACTTC.

The chain combines TRBV7-3 with TRBJ2-5; TRBD1 aligns across 8 bases. The germline V gene has CDR1 SGHTA and CDR2 FQGTGA. The V gene end was trimmed by 5 bases and the J gene end by 4 bases; junction bases not matched to a gene: 9. This CDR3 spans 15 amino acids. The CDR3 here is CASSPGGLGRETQYF. The CDR3 region has the DNA TGTGCCAGCAGCCCAGGGGGCTTAGGAAGAGAGACCCAGTACTTC.

Only a few counts were recorded for this clonotype. V usage is TRBV20-1 and J usage is TRBJ1-1, with no clear D. Germline CDR1 DFQATT, CDR2 SNEGSKA (reference sequence). V dropped 5 bases and J dropped 5 bases, with 9 bases sitting between them. This CDR3 spans 11 amino acids. The CDR3 is CSAERITEAFF. CDR3 bases: TGCAGTGCTGAAAGGATTACTGAAGCTTTCTTT.

The rearrangement links TRBV9 to TRBJ1-1; D is undetermined. V lost 0 bases, J lost 4 bases, and 10 bases lay in between. Germline V gene lookup returns CDR1 SGDLS and CDR2 YYNGEE. CDR3 size: 14 residues. The DNA for the CDR3 is TGTGCCAGCAGCGTAGCGGAACCCCGCACTGAAGCTTTCTTT. Translating it yields CASSVAEPRTEAFF.

This sequence joins TRBV30 and TRBJ2-3; D gene unclear. The CDR3 loop spans 15 amino acids. Germline CDR1 is GTSNPN and CDR2 is SVGIG (reference sequence). V shed 0 bases and J shed 2 bases, with 12 bases lying between them. The CDR3 reads CAWSVPRWPTDTQYF. For the CDR3, the DNA is TGTGCCTGGAGTGTACCGAGGTGGCCCACAGATACGCAGTATTTT.

This chain joins TRBV6-2 or TRBV6-3 and TRBJ2-1; 10 bases map to TRBD2. Germline-derived CDR1 and CDR2 are MNHEY and SVGEGT. The V and J ends lost 10 bases and 7 bases, in that order; junction bases with no gene match: 10. This CDR3 has 14 residues. This chain's CDR3 is CAIKSGRARNEQFF. The CDR3 bases are TGTGCCATCAAAAGCGGGAGGGCCCGGAATGAGCAGTTCTTC.

In its sample, this clonotype was seen a few times. The rearrangement links TRBV29-1 to TRBJ2-6; D unresolved. The V gene's germline CDR1 is SQVTM and CDR2 ANQGSEA. Trimming left V 7 bases short and J 2 bases short, with 27 bases between. There are 19 residues in the CDR3. The CDR3 here is CSALDQYSDLGAGANVLTF. The CDR3 nucleotides are TGCAGCGCCTTAGACCAGTACTCAGATTTAGGAGCTGGGGCCAACGTCCTGACTTTC.

The V and J genes are TRBV6-6 and TRBJ1-2; D unresolved. In germline, CDR1 is MNHNY, CDR2 SVGAGI (reference sequence). The CDR3 is 12 residues long. V dropped 7 bases and J dropped 2 bases, with 8 bases sitting between them. This CDR3 is CASNPENYGYTF. CDR3 nucleotides: TGTGCCAGCAACCCAGAAAACTATGGCTACACCTTC.

V and J are TRBV9 and TRBJ2-2, with 8 bases fitting TRBD2. CDR1 is SGDLS, CDR2 YYNGEE, per germline. The V gene end was trimmed by 0 bases and the J gene end by 5 bases; junction bases not matched to a gene: 9. The CDR3 is 17 amino acids. The CDR3 nucleotides are TGTGCCAGCAGCGTAGAGGTAGCGGGGTCGGGGACCGGGGAGCTGTTTTTT. Its translation: CASSVEVAGSGTGELFF.

The chain has TRBV20-1 and TRBJ2-2, with D unclear. The CDR3 has 14 residues. CDR1 and CDR2 from the germline V gene are DFQATT and SNEGSKA (reference sequence). The V end lost 1 base, the J end lost 6 bases, and 12 bases lay between the germline ends. CDR3 in amino acids: CSARVESAAGELFF. The CDR3 DNA is TGCAGTGCTAGAGTGGAGTCCGCGGCCGGGGAGCTGTTTTTT.

This clonotype has a count of ten or more. The genes are TRBV25-1 and TRBJ2-7, with 7 bases that match TRBD1. CDR3 length: 15 amino acids. Germline values: CDR1 MGHDK, CDR2 SYGVNS. J lost 6 bases, V lost 2 bases, and 10 bases had no gene match. In nucleotides, the CDR3 is TGTGCCAGCAGTGAAGTAGACAGGGACACCGGCGAGCAGTACTTC. Translated, it gives CASSEVDRDTGEQYF.

The rearrangement joins TRBV29-1 to TRBJ2-7; 9 bases are a match to TRBD1. With 5 bases clipped from V and 0 bases from J, the junction kept 2 bases outside the gene matches. The CDR3 is 13 residues long. Germline V gene sequence: CDR1 SQVTM, CDR2 ANQGSEA. The CDR3, as DNA: TGCAGCGTTTTACAGGGGGCCTCCTACGAGCAGTACTTC. Translating it yields CSVLQGASYEQYF.

This rearrangement joins TRBV30 to TRBJ1-5, with D perhaps matching TRBD1 (5 bases). The germline V and J ends were trimmed by 2 bases and 7 bases, with 15 bases remaining between them. CDR1 GTSNPN and CDR2 SVGIG come from the germline V gene (reference sequence). This CDR3 spans 14 amino acids. The CDR3 region is CAWSSYMGDQPQHF. CDR3 nucleotide sequence: TGTGCCTGGAGTTCCTACATGGGGGACCAGCCCCAGCATTTT.

This chain links TRBV20-1 with TRBJ2-1; D is uncertain. V shed 3 bases and J shed 9 bases, with 6 bases lying between them. The CDR3 runs to 10 residues. Germline V gene sequence: CDR1 DFQATT, CDR2 SNEGSKA (reference sequence). In DNA, the CDR3 is TGCAGTGCTAGTCTGGGTGAGCAGTTCTTC. Translated, it gives CSASLGEQFF.

This clonotype turned up a few times. The chain carries TRBV19 and TRBJ2-1, with 7 bases fitting TRBD2. Germline V gene lookup returns CDR1 LNHDA and CDR2 SQIVND (reference sequence). This CDR3 comprises 15 residues. Germline trimming cut 5 bases from V and 6 bases from J; bases unmatched to any gene: 10. The CDR3 sequence is CASSASGLVGNEQFF. The CDR3 nucleotides are TGTGCCAGTAGTGCCTCAGGACTAGTCGGCAATGAGCAGTTCTTC.

The V call is TRBV20-1, the J call TRBJ2-1, with 10 bases matching TRBD2. Germline values: CDR1 DFQATT, CDR2 SNEGSKA (reference sequence). V lost 6 bases to trimming and J lost 8 bases; unmatched junction nucleotides: 13. The CDR3 runs to 15 residues. CDR3 amino acids: CSATTLAGANDEQFF. Written as DNA, the CDR3 is TGCAGTGCAACAACCCTAGCGGGGGCCAATGATGAGCAGTTCTTC.

The rearrangement joins TRBV10-3 to TRBJ1-1; TRBD1 matches 10 bases. Germline trimming cut 4 bases from V and 5 bases from J; bases unmatched to any gene: 7. This CDR3 region has 15 residues. Germline CDR1 ENHRY, CDR2 SYGVKD. CDR3 region: CAISAGTGVRTEAFF. DNA for the CDR3: TGTGCCATCAGTGCCGGGACAGGGGTTAGGACTGAAGCTTTCTTT.

This clonotype has a handful of counts. The J gene is TRBJ2-3, the V gene TRBV20-1; perhaps TRBD1 as D (5 bases). Germline lookup yields CDR1 DFQATT and CDR2 SNEGSKA (reference sequence). The CDR3 loop spans 14 amino acids. The ends were cut back, 7 bases at V and 1 base at J, with 15 bases in the middle. CDR3 in amino acids: CSDSQGGGTDTQYF. In DNA form, the CDR3 reads TGCAGTGATTCCCAGGGTGGGGGCACAGATACGCAGTATTTT.

Only a few counts were recorded for this clonotype. The rearrangement links TRBV5-1 to TRBJ2-3; 11 nucleotides line up with TRBD1. CDR3 length: 17 residues. Looked up from germline, CDR1 is SGHRS and CDR2 is YFSETQ. The ends lost 5 bases at V and 0 bases at J; junction bases unmatched: 8. The DNA for the CDR3 is TGCGCCAGCAGAGGACAGGGGGCACAAACTAGCACAGATACGCAGTATTTT. Protein: CASRGQGAQTSTDTQYF. Full variable domain (rest looked up from reference TRBV5-1 and TRBJ2-3): KAGVTQTPRYLIKTRGQQVTLSCSPISGHRSVSWYQQTPGQGLQFLFEYFSETQRNKGNFPGRFSGRQFSNSRSEMNVSTLELGDSALYLCASRGQGAQTSTDTQYFGPGTRLTVL.

This rearrangement joins TRBV15 to TRBJ1-5; no clear D gene. The germline gives CDR1 LNHNV, CDR2 YYDKDF (reference sequence). This CDR3 comprises 13 residues. V lost 2 bases and J 7 bases, leaving 9 bases between the germline ends. Here the CDR3 reads CATSRTAEQPQHF. The DNA for the CDR3 is TGTGCCACCAGCAGAACGGCGGAACAGCCCCAGCATTTT.